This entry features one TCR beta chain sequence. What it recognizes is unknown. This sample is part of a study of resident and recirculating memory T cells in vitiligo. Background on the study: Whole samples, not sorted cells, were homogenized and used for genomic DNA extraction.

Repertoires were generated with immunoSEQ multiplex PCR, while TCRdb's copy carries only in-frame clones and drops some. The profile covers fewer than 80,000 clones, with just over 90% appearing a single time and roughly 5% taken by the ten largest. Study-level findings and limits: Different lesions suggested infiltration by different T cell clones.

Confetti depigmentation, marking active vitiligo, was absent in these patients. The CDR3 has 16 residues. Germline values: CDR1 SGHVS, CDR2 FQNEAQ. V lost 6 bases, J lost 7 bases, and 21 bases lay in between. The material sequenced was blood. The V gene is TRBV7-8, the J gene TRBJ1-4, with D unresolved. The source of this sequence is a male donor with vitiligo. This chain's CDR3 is CASSPGRSLVREKLFF. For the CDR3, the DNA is TGTGCCAGCAGTCCCGGGAGAAGTCTGGTACGTGAAAAACTGTTTTTT.